The entry below gives a single TCR beta chain sequence along with its context. This CDR3 comprises 14 residues. Germline V lookup: CDR1 SGHTA, CDR2 FQGNSA. The V end lost 4 bases, the J end lost 2 bases, and 12 bases lay between the germline ends. The sample belongs to a study of cytomegalovirus exposure and HLA in healthy donors. Whole-study context: Within an early data release were about 85 million unique TCRs drawn from HLA-typed donors.

It was with 60 Vbeta and 13 Jbeta primers that the PCR ran. Sequencing used immunoSEQ multiplex PCR; TCRdb keeps in-frame clones, though not all of them. The sample lists 95,000 or so clones, about 76% occurring once. This receptor was identified in a woman in her seventies in good health and CMV-seropositive. Sequences were obtained from PBMCs. The rearrangement uses TRBV7-2 and TRBJ2-7; tentative D call: TRBD1 (5 bases). The CDR3 DNA follows: TGTGCCAGCAGCTATGACAGAGCCACCTACGAGCAGTACTTC. This codes for CASSYDRATYEQYF.